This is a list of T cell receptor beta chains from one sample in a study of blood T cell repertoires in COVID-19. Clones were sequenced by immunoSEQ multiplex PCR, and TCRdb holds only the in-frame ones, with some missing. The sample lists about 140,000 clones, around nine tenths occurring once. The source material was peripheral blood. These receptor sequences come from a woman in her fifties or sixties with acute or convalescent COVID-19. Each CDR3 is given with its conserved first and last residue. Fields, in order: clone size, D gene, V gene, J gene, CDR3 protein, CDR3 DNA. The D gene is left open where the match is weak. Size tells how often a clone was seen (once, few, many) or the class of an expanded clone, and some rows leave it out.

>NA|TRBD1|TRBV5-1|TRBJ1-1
CASRPGTGHTEAFF
TGCGCCAGCCGACCCGGGACAGGCCACACTGAAGCTTTCTTT
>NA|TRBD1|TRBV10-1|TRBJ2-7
CASTLKQRDRKPLGYEQYF
TGCGCCAGCACCCTAAAGCAACGGGACAGAAAGCCCCTTGGGTACGAGCAGTACTTC
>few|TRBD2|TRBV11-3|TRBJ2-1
CASSQGTSGGFREQFF
TGTGCCAGCAGCCAGGGGACTAGCGGGGGTTTTCGTGAGCAGTTCTTC
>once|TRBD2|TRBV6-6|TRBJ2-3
CASSPFYTAGGTDTQYF
TGTGCCAGCAGTCCTTTTTACACGGCGGGGGGCACAGATACGCAGTATTTT
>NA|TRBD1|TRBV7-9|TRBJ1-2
CASSLRQGENYGYTF
TGTGCCAGCAGCCTAAGACAGGGGGAAAACTATGGCTACACCTTC
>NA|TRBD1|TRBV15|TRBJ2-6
CATSRDEDRVSRYSGANVLTF
TGTGCCACCAGCAGAGATGAGGACAGGGTTTCCCGCTACTCTGGGGCCAACGTCCTGACTTTC
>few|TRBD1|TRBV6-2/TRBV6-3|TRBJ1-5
CASSSEGTGVGSNQPQHF
TGTGCCAGCAGTTCGGAAGGGACAGGGGTCGGAAGCAATCAGCCCCAGCATTTT
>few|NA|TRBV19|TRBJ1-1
CASSQGFETEAFF
TGTGCCAGTAGTCAGGGGTTCGAGACTGAAGCTTTCTTT
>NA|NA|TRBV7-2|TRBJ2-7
CASSLDGGPYEQYF
TGTGCCAGCAGCTTAGACGGGGGGCCCTACGAGCAGTACTTC
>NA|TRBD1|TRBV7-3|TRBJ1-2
CASSLSGTDLSGYTF
TGTGCCAGCAGCTTGTCAGGGACAGACCTCTCCGGCTACACCTTC
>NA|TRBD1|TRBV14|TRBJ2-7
CASSQDFQGAKYF
TGTGCCAGCAGCCAAGATTTTCAGGGGGCCAAGTACTTC
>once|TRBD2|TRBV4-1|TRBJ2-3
CASSQEGGSGTDTQYF
TGCGCCAGCAGCCAAGAGGGGGGGTCGGGCACAGATACGCAGTATTTT
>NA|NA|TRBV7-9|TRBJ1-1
CASGDLTENTEAFF
TGTGCCAGCGGGGATCTGACAGAAAACACTGAAGCTTTCTTT
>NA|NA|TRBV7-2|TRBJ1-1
CASSLGRVNTEAFF
TGTGCCAGCAGCTTAGGGCGGGTGAACACTGAAGCTTTCTTT
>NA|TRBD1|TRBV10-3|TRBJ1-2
CAIRGTEQNYGYTF
TGTGCCATCAGGGGGACAGAACAGAACTATGGCTACACCTTC
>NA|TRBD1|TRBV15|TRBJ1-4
CATSRHLGTGGEKLFF
TGTGCCACCAGCAGGCATCTGGGGACAGGGGGTGAAAAACTGTTTTTT
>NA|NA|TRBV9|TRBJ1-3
CASSVGLTGNTIYF
TGTGCCAGCAGCGTAGGACTCACTGGAAACACCATATATTTT
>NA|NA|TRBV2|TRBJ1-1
CASSEQGSTEAFF
TGTGCCAGCAGTGAACAGGGATCCACTGAAGCTTTCTTT
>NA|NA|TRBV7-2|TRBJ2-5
CASSLQARRGPETQYF
TGTGCCAGCAGTTTACAGGCCCGGAGGGGGCCAGAGACCCAGTACTTC
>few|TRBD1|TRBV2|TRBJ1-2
CASSAGTGGLSGGYTF
TGTGCCAGCAGTGCCGGGACAGGGGGCCTTTCGGGTGGCTACACCTTC
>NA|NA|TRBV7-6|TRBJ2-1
CASSSTVYSYNEQFF
TGTGCCAGCAGCTCTACAGTTTACTCCTACAATGAGCAGTTCTTC
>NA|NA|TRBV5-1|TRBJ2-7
CASSLLAPGTYEQYF
TGCGCCAGCAGCTTGTTGGCCCCAGGTACCTACGAGCAGTACTTC
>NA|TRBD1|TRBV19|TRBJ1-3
CASKFPLTGTGRSGNTIYF
TGTGCCAGCAAATTCCCCCTTACCGGGACAGGGCGCTCTGGAAACACCATATATTTT
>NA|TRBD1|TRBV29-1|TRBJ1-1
CSVDPEGWDSMNTEAFF
TGCAGCGTTGATCCCGAGGGGTGGGACAGTATGAACACTGAAGCTTTCTTT
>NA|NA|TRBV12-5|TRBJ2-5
CASALGGGYQETQYF
TGTGCTAGTGCCCTAGGGGGGGGGTACCAAGAGACCCAGTACTTC
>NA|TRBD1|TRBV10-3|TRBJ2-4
CAISEVKGAPNIQYF
TGTGCCATCAGTGAAGTGAAGGGGGCCCCAAACATTCAGTACTTC
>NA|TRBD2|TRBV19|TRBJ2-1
CASSISLTSGNEQFF
TGTGCCAGTAGTATATCGCTGACTAGCGGCAATGAGCAGTTCTTC
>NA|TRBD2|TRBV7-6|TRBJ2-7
CASSLSRAGEQYF
TGTGCCAGCAGCTTAAGCCGAGCGGGAGAGCAGTACTTC
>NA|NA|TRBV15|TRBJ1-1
CATSRAGRGDTEAFF
TGTGCCACCAGCAGAGCAGGGCGGGGGGACACTGAAGCTTTCTTT
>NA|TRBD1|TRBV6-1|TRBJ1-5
CASSEATGDSNQPQHF
TGTGCCAGCAGTGAAGCAACAGGGGATAGCAATCAGCCCCAGCATTTT